The source of this TCR beta chain is a study of blood T cell repertoires in COVID-19. The CDR3 is made up of 12 amino acids. The ends were cut back, 2 bases at V and 9 bases at J, with 8 bases in the middle. Repertoires were generated with immunoSEQ multiplex PCR, while TCRdb's copy carries only in-frame clones and drops some. The sample records about 230,000 clones, about 83% being singletons. This sequence originates from a woman aged 45-65 years with acute or convalescent COVID-19. V usage is TRBV12-3 or TRBV12-4 and J usage is TRBJ2-1; D perhaps matches TRBD2 (5 bases). The sequenced sample was peripheral blood. In DNA, the CDR3 is TGTGCCAGCAGTTTAACGGGGATTGAGCAGTTCTTC. This codes for CASSLTGIEQFF.